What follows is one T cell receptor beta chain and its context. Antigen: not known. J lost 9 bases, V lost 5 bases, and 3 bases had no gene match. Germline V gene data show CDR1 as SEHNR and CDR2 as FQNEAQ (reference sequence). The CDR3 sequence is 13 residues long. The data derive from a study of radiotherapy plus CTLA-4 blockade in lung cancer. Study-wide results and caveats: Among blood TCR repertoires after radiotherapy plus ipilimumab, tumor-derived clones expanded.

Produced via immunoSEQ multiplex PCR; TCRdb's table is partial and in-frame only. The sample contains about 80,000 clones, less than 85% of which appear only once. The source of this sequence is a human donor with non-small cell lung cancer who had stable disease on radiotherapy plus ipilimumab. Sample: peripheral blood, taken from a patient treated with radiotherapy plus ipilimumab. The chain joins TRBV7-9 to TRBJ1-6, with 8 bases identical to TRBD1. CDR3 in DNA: TGTGCCAGCAGCCCGGACAGGGCTTCACCCCTCCACTTT. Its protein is CASSPDRASPLHF.